The clone carrying this T cell receptor beta chain was recorded a few times. What it binds is not known. The sample comes from a study of CD8 T cells in ankylosing spondylitis. Study-wide findings and caveats: Several highly homologous variants formed a TCR beta motif that appeared characteristic of ankylosing spondylitis blood.

This CDR3 contains 12 residues. The V end lost 0 bases, the J end lost 3 bases, and 3 bases lay between the germline ends. Germline V gene lookup returns CDR1 ENHRY and CDR2 SYGVKD. TCRdb redid the calling of the 5' RACE reads with MiXCR, one entry per CDR3 protein. The profile covers 200,000 to 250,000 distinct CDR3 sequences, with 15% to 20% appearing a single time and 40% to 50% taken by the ten largest. Sequencing was carried out using blood, either unsorted or a sorted T cell fraction (not recorded which). The chain is built from TRBV10-3 and TRBJ2-7; no reliable D call. The TCR sequence derives from a male donor with ankylosing spondylitis. CDR3 protein: CAISESIYEQYF. Here the CDR3 DNA reads TGTGCCATCAGTGAGTCTATCTACGAGCAGTACTTC.